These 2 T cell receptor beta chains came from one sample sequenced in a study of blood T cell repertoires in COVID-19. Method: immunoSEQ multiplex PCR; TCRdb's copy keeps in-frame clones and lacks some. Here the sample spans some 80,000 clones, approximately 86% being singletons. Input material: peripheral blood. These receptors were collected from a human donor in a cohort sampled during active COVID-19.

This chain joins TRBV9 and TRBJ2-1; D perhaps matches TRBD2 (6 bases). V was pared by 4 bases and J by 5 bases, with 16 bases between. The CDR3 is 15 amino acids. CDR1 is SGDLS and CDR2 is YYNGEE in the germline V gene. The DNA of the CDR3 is TGTGCCAGCAGCCCCCGGGACTGGACCAACAATGAGCAGTTCTTC. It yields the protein CASSPRDWTNNEQFF.

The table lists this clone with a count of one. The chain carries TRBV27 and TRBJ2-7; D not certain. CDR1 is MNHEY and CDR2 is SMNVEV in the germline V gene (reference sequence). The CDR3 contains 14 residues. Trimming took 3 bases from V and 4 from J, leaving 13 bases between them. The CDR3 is CASSFSSVGYEQYF. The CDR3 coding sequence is TGTGCCAGCAGTTTTTCTTCTGTCGGGTACGAGCAGTACTTC.